The 16 T cell receptor beta chains below all came from one sample that was sequenced in a study of blood T cells in healthy people across ages. The use of a sample-barcoded 5' primer and a J-beta primer mix characterized a second PCR of roughly 6 to 11 cycles. Each CDR3 protein is one row after TCRdb ran MiXCR on the 5' RACE reads. The profile covers about 560,000 distinct CDR3 sequences, with about 28% appearing a single time and under 4.5% taken by the ten largest. These data also formed part of another study, on T cells of mothers and their children.

Material for sequencing was blood. Every receptor here comes from a boy aged 2 to 10 in good health.

A few counts support this clonotype. The chain links TRBV7-8 to TRBJ2-1; D ambiguous. Trimming took 5 bases from V and 0 from J, leaving 14 bases between them. The CDR3 sequence is 16 residues long. The germline CDR1 and CDR2 sequences are SGHVS and FQNEAQ. The CDR3 protein is CASSARWGSSYNEQFF. CDR3 DNA: TGTGCCAGCAGCGCCAGGTGGGGAAGCTCCTACAATGAGCAGTTCTTC.

This clonotype was detected only a few times. A read error may produce the germline difference seen at one junction end. V gene TRBV20-1 combines with J gene TRBJ2-5; TRBD2 agrees at 8 bases. The DNA end favors TRBJ2-1, so the J call may be wrong. The CDR3 covers 17 residues. CDR1 is DFQATT and CDR2 is SNEGSKA in the germline V gene (reference sequence). The CDR3 loop is CSAYPGLASSSYNEQFF. The CDR3 DNA reads TGCAGTGCTTACCCCGGACTAGCCTCGAGCTCCTACAATGAACAGTTCTTC.

The V and J genes are TRBV7-8 and TRBJ2-5; 12 bases align to TRBD2. Germline V CDR1 and CDR2: SGHVS, FQNEAQ. V lost 6 bases, J lost 5 bases, and 7 bases stayed unmatched. This CDR3 is built from 15 residues. DNA of the CDR3: TGTGCCAGCAGTACAAGGACTAGCGGGGTCGAGACCCAGTACTTC. Encoded protein: CASSTRTSGVETQYF.

This clonotype showed up many times. This CDR3 reads CASSPNVGETQYF. The CDR3 DNA reads TGCGCCAGCAGCCCCAACGTAGGGGAGACCCAGTACTTC. V and J are TRBV5-1 and TRBJ2-5; D gene unclear. In germline, CDR1 is SGHRS, CDR2 YFSETQ. The CDR3 loop spans 13 amino acids. With 4 bases removed from V and 5 bases from J, the gap between germline ends came to 12 bases.

The rearrangement links TRBV4-1 to TRBJ2-3; TRBD2 matches at 12 bases. V dropped 1 base and J dropped 6; count of bases not matched to a gene: 11. This CDR3 comprises 18 residues. Germline V gene sequence: CDR1 MGHRA, CDR2 YSYEKL. The CDR3 region has the DNA TGCGCCAGCAGCCAAGTTCCCGGACTAGCGGGGCCCGGGGATACGCAGTATTTT. Encoded protein: CASSQVPGLAGPGDTQYF.

This clonotype came up a few times. This sequence joins TRBV7-9 and TRBJ2-3; D remains ambiguous. The CDR3 contains 12 residues. The V and J ends lost 3 bases and 6 bases respectively, with 7 bases between them. Germline CDR1 reads SEHNR; CDR2 reads FQNEAQ (reference sequence). In nucleotides, the CDR3 is TGTGCCAGCAGCTTCCCTAGGGATACGCAGTATTTT. Protein sequence: CASSFPRDTQYF.

The rearrangement uses TRBV20-1 and TRBJ2-5; no definite D call. The CDR3 spans 12 residues. Germline V gene data show CDR1 as DFQATT and CDR2 as SNEGSKA (reference sequence). The V end was cut by 6 bases, the J end by 2 bases, with 10 bases between. CDR3 amino acids: CSAQPVQETQYF. CDR3 sequence (DNA): TGCAGTGCCCAACCCGTGCAAGAGACCCAGTACTTC.

The V and J genes are TRBV20-1 and TRBJ2-5, with D possibly matching TRBD2 (6 bases). CDR1 and CDR2 (germline): DFQATT, SNEGSKA (reference sequence). The CDR3 contains 15 residues. The V end was cut by 0 bases, the J end by 0 bases, with 11 bases between. Here the CDR3 DNA reads TGCAGTGCTAGAGAGCGGGACTGGTACCAAGAGACCCAGTACTTC. The encoded protein is CSARERDWYQETQYF.

There are a few counts of this clonotype. V and J are TRBV19 and TRBJ2-7; TRBD1 matches at 8 bases. The CDR3 consists of 15 residues. Per germline, CDR1 LNHDA and CDR2 SQIVND (reference sequence). The V and J ends lost 6 bases and 2 bases, in that order; junction bases with no gene match: 9. DNA for the CDR3: TGTGCCAGTAGGATGACCGGGACAGGCACCTACGAGCAGTACTTC. Residues: CASRMTGTGTYEQYF.

The rearrangement uses TRBV29-1 and TRBJ2-3; D is undetermined. The CDR3 is 13 amino acids. Germline CDR1 reads SQVTM; CDR2 reads ANQGSEA. Trimming cost V 2 bases and J 2 bases, with 8 bases left between them. As DNA, the CDR3 is TGCAGCGTTGAAAAGAGAAACACAGATACGCAGTATTTT. It codes for CSVEKRNTDTQYF.

The V and J genes are TRBV10-3 and TRBJ1-5, with D possibly being TRBD1 (6 bases). The germline V and J ends were trimmed by 6 bases and 6 bases, with 15 bases remaining between them. The germline V gene has CDR1 ENHRY and CDR2 SYGVKD. The CDR3 contains 14 residues. The CDR3 bases are TGTGCCATCAGCCCCGCGGGGGGCGGTCAGCCCCAGCATTTT. This translates into CAISPAGGGQPQHF.

About this clonotype: This may stem from a read error, because a much larger clone lies one nucleotide away. The rearrangement joins TRBV5-5 to TRBJ2-7, with a possible D match to TRBD1 (6 bases). CDR3 length: 12 amino acids. The V end lost 4 bases, the J end lost 2 bases, and 7 bases lay between the germline ends. Germline V gene data show CDR1 as SGHKS and CDR2 as YYEKEE (reference sequence). The CDR3 loop is CASSRDTYEQYF. The CDR3 DNA is TGTGCCAGCAGCCGGGACACCTACGAGCAGTACTTC.

This chain connects TRBV12-3 or TRBV12-4 to TRBJ2-5, with D possibly matching TRBD1 (6 bases). The length of the CDR3 is 17 residues. Trimming took 5 bases from V and 2 from J, leaving 21 bases between them. The CDR3, as DNA: TGTGCCAGCAGTCCCCTACACCGGATGGGGGCGCAAGAGACCCAGTACTTC. Protein product: CASSPLHRMGAQETQYF.

The chain recombines TRBV4-1 with TRBJ2-1; D might be TRBD2 (5 bases). CDR3 length: 15 residues. The germline V gene encodes CDR1 MGHRA and CDR2 YSYEKL. V was cut by 4 bases and J by 7 bases, with 17 bases left in between. CDR3: CASSPLDHSGNEQFF. In DNA, the CDR3 is TGCGCCAGCAGCCCCCTTGACCATTCGGGAAATGAGCAGTTCTTC.

This clonotype was picked up a small number of times. The V gene is TRBV27, the J gene TRBJ1-5, with D possibly TRBD1 on 6 matching bases. Between the trimmed V and J ends, which lost 5 bases and 4 bases, there was a span of 18 bases. Germline assignment: CDR1 MNHEY and CDR2 SMNVEV (reference sequence). This CDR3 contains 16 residues. The CDR3 coding sequence is TGTGCCAGCAGTCCCCTGGGGGGCGGGGGAAATCAGCCCCAGCATTTT. It codes for CASSPLGGGGNQPQHF.

The CDR3 here is CASSAGQGVAETQYF. The CDR3 DNA sequence: TGTGCCAGCAGCGCGGGACAGGGCGTTGCAGAGACCCAGTACTTC. The J gene is TRBJ2-5, the V gene TRBV9, with 9 positions matching TRBD1. V shed 3 bases and J 4 bases; nucleotides not matched to a gene: 7. Germline CDR1 and CDR2: SGDLS and YYNGEE. CDR3 size: 15 residues.